These T cell receptor beta chains were read from a single sample in a study of T cell responses to AZD1222 COVID-19 vaccine. The protocol was immunoSEQ multiplex PCR, while the TCRdb copy is restricted to in-frame clones and leaves out a portion. The sample has roughly 93,000 clones, 89% seen once. This sample comprised peripheral blood, obtained 28 days after the second AZD1222 dose. These receptors were obtained from an adult who received the AZD1222 COVID-19 vaccine. Each CDR3 is given with its conserved first and last residue. The D gene is left open where the match is weak. Size tells how often a clone was seen (once, few, many) or the class of an expanded clone, and some rows leave it out.

.	TRBJ1-5	TRBV28	.	CASSFAEVLLNQPQHF	TGTGCCAGCAGTTTCGCCGAGGTCCTTTTAAATCAGCCCCAGCATTTT
.	TRBJ1-5	TRBV28	.	CASSSRWEVHGSNQPQHF	TGTGCCAGCAGTTCAAGGTGGGAGGTGCACGGTAGCAATCAGCCCCAGCATTTT
once	TRBJ1-1	TRBV19	.	CASSAGPTEAFF	TGTGCCAGTAGTGCAGGTCCGACTGAAGCTTTCTTT
once	TRBJ1-2	TRBV4-1	TRBD1	CASSIGQGKDGYTF	TGCGCCAGCAGCATAGGACAGGGGAAGGATGGCTACACCTTC
.	TRBJ2-1	TRBV11-3	.	CASSTASDSYNEQFF	TGTGCCAGCAGCACCGCTAGCGACTCCTACAATGAGCAGTTCTTC
.	TRBJ2-1	TRBV7-2	TRBD2	CASRLSGGARYEQFF	TGTGCCAGCAGACTTAGCGGGGGGGCTCGCTATGAGCAGTTCTTC
.	TRBJ2-2	TRBV7-8	.	CASTALGRKNTGELFF	TGTGCCAGCACCGCGCTGGGCAGGAAGAACACCGGGGAGCTGTTTTTT
.	TRBJ1-1	TRBV2	.	CASNAPQGRRLAFF	TGTGCCAGCAACGCTCCACAGGGAAGGCGTCTAGCTTTCTTT
once	TRBJ1-1	TRBV28	TRBD1	CASSLGDRRKGAFF	TGTGCCAGCAGTTTAGGGGACAGGCGGAAGGGAGCTTTCTTT
.	TRBJ1-2	TRBV9	.	CASSVLAAPNYGYTF	TGTGCCAGCAGCGTATTGGCCGCCCCTAACTATGGCTACACCTTC
.	TRBJ2-7	TRBV7-9	TRBD1	CASSLGQGEPSYEQYF	TGTGCCAGCAGCTTAGGACAGGGCGAGCCCTCCTACGAGCAGTACTTC
.	TRBJ1-6	TRBV3-1/TRBV3-2	.	CASSQEVGMGYSPLHF	TGTGCCAGCAGCCAAGAGGTGGGCATGGGTTATTCACCCCTCCACTTT
.	TRBJ1-2	TRBV25-1	.	CASSLDGGYGYTF	TGTGCCAGCAGTCTAGATGGGGGCTATGGCTACACCTTC
.	TRBJ1-5	TRBV2	.	CASRRGERSNQPQHF	TGTGCCAGCAGGAGGGGAGAAAGGAGCAATCAGCCCCAGCATTTT
.	TRBJ1-2	TRBV10-3	TRBD1	CAIMGTGAYGYTF	TGTGCCATCATGGGGACAGGGGCCTATGGCTACACCTTC
once	TRBJ1-2	TRBV6-5	.	CASSYSGGGYTF	TGTGCCAGCAGTTACTCGGGAGGTGGCTACACCTTC
.	TRBJ1-5	TRBV4-1	TRBD1	CASSPRRDRVVQPQHF	TGCGCCAGCAGCCCCCGCCGGGACAGGGTCGTCCAGCCCCAGCATTTT